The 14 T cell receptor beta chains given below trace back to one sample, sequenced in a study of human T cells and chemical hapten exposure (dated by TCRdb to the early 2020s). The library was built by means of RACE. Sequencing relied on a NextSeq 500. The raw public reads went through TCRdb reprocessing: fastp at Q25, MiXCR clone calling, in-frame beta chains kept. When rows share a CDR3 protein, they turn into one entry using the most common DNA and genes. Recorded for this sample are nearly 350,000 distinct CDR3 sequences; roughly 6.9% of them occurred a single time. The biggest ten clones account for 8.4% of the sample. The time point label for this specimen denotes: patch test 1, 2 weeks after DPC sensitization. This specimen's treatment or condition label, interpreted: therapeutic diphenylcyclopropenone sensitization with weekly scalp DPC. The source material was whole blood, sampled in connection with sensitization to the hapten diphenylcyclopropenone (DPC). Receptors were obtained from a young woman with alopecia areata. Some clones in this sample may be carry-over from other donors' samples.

DNA of the CDR3: TGCGCCAGCAGCTTGGAGAGGGGCGGGAGCTCCTACGAGCAGTACTTC. Protein: CASSLERGGSSYEQYF. The gene calls are TRBV5-1 and TRBJ2-7, with 7 positions matching TRBD2. CDR1 and CDR2 from the germline V gene are SGHRS and YFSETQ. The V and J ends lost 0 bases and 0 bases, in that order; junction bases with no gene match: 6. This CDR3 has 16 amino acids.

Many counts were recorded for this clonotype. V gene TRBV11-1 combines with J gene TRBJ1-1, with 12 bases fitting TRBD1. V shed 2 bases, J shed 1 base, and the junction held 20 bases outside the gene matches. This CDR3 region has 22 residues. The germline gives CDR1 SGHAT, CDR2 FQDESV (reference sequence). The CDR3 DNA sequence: TGTGCCAGCAGCTTATCGTGGATAAATATGAAGGGACAGGGGGCTAAGAACACTGAAGCTTTCTTT. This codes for CASSLSWINMKGQGAKNTEAFF.

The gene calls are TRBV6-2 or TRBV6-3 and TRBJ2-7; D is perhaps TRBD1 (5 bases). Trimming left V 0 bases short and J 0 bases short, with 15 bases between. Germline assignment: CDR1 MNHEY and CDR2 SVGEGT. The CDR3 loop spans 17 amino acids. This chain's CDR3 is CASSYSGADRYSYEQYF. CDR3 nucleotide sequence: TGTGCCAGCAGTTACTCAGGGGCAGACAGATACTCCTACGAGCAGTACTTC.

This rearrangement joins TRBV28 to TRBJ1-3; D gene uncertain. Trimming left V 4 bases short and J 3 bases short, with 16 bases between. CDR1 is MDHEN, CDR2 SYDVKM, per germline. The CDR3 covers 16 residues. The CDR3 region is CASSSLRPLGGNTIYF. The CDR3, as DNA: TGTGCCAGCAGTTCCCTTCGGCCCCTCGGTGGAAACACCATATATTTT.

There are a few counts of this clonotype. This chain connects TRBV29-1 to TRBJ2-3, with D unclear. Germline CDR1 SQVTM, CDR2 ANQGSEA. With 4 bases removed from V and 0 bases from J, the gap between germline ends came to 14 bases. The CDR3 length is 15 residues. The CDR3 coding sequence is TGCAGCGTTGTTCTCGGTCATTCTAGCACAGATACGCAGTATTTT. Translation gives CSVVLGHSSTDTQYF.

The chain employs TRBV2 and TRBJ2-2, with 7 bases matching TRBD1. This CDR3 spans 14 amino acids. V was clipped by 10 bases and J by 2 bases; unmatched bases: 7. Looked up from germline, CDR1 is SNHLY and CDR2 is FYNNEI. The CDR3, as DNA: TGTGCCACCAAGGGGGCAGTCAACACCGGGGAGCTGTTTTTT. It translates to CATKGAVNTGELFF.

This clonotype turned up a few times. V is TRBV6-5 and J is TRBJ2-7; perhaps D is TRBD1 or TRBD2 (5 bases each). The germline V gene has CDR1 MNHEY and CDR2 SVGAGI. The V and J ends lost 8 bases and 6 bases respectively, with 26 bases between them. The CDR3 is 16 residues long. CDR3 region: CASALAAGARQGEQYF. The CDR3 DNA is TGTGCCAGCGCCCTTGCGGCCGGGGCGAGGCAGGGCGAGCAGTACTTC.

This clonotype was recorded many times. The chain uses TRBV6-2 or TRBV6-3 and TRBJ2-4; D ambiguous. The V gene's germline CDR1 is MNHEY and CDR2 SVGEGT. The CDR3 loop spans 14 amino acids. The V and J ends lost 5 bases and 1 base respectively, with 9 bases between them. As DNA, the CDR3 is TGTGCCAGCAGTCTAAACACTGCCAAAAACATTCAGTACTTC. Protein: CASSLNTAKNIQYF.

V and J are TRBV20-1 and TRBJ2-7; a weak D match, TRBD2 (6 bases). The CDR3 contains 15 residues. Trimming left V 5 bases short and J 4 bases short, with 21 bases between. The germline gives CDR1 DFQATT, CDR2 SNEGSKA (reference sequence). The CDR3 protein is CSASTRRVPRYEQYF. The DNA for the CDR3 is TGCAGTGCTTCGACTAGACGGGTCCCGCGGTACGAGCAGTACTTC.

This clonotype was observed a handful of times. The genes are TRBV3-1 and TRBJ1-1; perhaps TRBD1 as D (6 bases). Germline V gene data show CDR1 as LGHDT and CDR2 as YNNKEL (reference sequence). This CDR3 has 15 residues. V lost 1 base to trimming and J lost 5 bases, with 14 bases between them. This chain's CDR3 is CASSQAGTRGTEAFF. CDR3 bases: TGTGCCAGCAGCCAAGCAGGGACGAGGGGGACTGAAGCTTTCTTT. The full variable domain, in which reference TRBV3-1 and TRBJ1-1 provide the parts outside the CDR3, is DTAVSQTPKYLVTQMGNDKSIKCEQNLGHDTMYWYKQDSKKFLKIMFSYNNKELIINETVPNRFSPKSPDKAHLNLHINSLELGDSAVYFCASSQAGTRGTEAFFGQGTRLTVV.

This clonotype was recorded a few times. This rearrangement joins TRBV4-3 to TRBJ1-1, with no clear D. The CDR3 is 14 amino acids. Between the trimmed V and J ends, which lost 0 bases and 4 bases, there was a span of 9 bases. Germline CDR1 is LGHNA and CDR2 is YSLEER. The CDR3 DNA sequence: TGCGCCAGCAGCCAAGATTCGGAGAGCACTGAAGCTTTCTTT. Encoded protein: CASSQDSESTEAFF.

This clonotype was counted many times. CDR3 sequence reads: CASSLLRGSTDTQYF. The DNA for the CDR3 is TGTGCCAGCAGTTTATTGCGGGGCAGCACAGATACGCAGTATTTT. This chain joins TRBV27 and TRBJ2-3, with D perhaps TRBD2 (6 bases). The V and J ends lost 1 base and 0 bases respectively, with 8 bases between them. The CDR3 spans 15 residues. Germline assignment: CDR1 MNHEY and CDR2 SMNVEV (reference sequence).

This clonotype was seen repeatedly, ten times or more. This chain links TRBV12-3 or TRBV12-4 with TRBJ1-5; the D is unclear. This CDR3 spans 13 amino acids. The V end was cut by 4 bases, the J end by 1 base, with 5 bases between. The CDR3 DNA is TGTGCCAGCAGTTGGGGAAGCAATCAGCCCCAGCATTTT. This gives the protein CASSWGSNQPQHF.

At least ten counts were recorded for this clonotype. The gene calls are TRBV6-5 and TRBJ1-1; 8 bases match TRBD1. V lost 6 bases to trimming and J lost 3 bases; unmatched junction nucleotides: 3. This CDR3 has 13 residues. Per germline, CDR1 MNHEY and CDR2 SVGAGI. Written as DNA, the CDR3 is TGTGCCAGCAGCAGGGGGCCCGACACTGAAGCTTTCTTT. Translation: CASSRGPDTEAFF.